Included here is one TCR beta chain sequence, with context. Each sorted subset replicate got 200 ng genomic DNA, roughly 33,000 genomes. Clones were sequenced by immunoSEQ multiplex PCR, and TCRdb holds only the in-frame ones, with some missing. The sample records about 660,000 clones, around 74% being singletons. These data come from a study of shared clonotypes between healthy human individuals. The sample comprised memory CD4+ T cells sorted from blood. Indicated subset: CD45RA-negative fraction. The clonotype comes from a woman in her 30s in good health.

CDR3: CASSELVGGTGPEAFF. The DNA for the CDR3 is TGTGCCAGCAGTGAATTAGTGGGGGGGACAGGGCCTGAAGCTTTCTTT. The V and J genes are TRBV2 and TRBJ1-1; the match to TRBD1 covers 9 bases. With V trimmed by 2 bases and J by 6 bases, 10 bases remained unmatched. The CDR3 is 16 amino acids. CDR1 is SNHLY, CDR2 FYNNEI, per germline.